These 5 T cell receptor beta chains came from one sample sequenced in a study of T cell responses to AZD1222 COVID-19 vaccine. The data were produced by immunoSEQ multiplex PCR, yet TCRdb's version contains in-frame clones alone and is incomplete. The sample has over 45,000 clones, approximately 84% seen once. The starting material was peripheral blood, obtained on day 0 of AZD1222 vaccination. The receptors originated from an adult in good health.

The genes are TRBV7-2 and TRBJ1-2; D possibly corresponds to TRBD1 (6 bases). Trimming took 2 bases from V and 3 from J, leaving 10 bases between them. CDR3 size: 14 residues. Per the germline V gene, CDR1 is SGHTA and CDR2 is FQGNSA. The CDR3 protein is CASSLQQGDYGYTF. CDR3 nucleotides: TGTGCCAGCAGCTTACAACAGGGTGACTATGGCTACACCTTC.

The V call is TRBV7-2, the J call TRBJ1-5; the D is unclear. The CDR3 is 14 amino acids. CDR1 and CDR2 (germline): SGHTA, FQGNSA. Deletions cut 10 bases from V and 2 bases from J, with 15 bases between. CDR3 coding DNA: TGTGCCACTACCAGGTTACGGGGCAATCAGCCCCAGCATTTT. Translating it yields CATTRLRGNQPQHF.

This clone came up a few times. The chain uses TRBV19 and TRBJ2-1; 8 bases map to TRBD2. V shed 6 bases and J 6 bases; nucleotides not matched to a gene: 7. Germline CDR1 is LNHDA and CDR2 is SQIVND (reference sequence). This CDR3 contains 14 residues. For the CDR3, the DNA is TGTGCCAGTAGATCAGCCGCGGGGGGCAATGAGCAGTTCTTC. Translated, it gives CASRSAAGGNEQFF.

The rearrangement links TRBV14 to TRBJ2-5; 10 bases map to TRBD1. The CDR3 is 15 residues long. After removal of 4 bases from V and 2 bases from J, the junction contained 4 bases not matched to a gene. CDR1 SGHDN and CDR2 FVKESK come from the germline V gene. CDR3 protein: CASSPWDRGQETQYF. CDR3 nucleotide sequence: TGTGCCAGCAGCCCTTGGGACAGGGGACAAGAGACCCAGTACTTC.

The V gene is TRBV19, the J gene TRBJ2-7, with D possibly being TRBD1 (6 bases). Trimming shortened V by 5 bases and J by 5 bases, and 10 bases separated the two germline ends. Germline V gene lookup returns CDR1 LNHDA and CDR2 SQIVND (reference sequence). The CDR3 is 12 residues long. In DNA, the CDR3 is TGTGCCAGTAGTCCAACAGGGAACGAGCAGTACTTC. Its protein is CASSPTGNEQYF.